This T cell receptor beta chain emerged from a study of T cell responses to AZD1222 COVID-19 vaccine. General observations from the study: CD4 TCRs associated with vaccination spanned spike, dominating at 160-218 and 743-854.

The data were produced by immunoSEQ multiplex PCR, yet TCRdb's version contains in-frame clones alone and is incomplete. This sample has some 120,000 clones, with around nine tenths found just once. In the case of this clone: The antigen is undetermined.

V lost 8 bases to trimming and J lost 2 bases, with 19 bases between them. CDR3 length: 15 residues. Germline CDR1 reads SNHLY; CDR2 reads FYNNEI. The chain is built from TRBV2 and TRBJ2-7; possible D gene TRBD1, 6 bases. The input for sequencing was peripheral blood, taken on day 0 of AZD1222 vaccination. The clonotype was recovered from an adult in good health. The CDR3 nucleotides are TGTGCCAGCTCCCAGGGTCGCGGACAGACCTACGAGCAGTACTTC. This gives the protein CASSQGRGQTYEQYF.